Listed here are 11 T cell receptor beta chains from one sample, sequenced in a study of blood T cell repertoires in COVID-19. Generated by immunoSEQ multiplex PCR, the TCRdb table keeps only in-frame clones and is missing some. The repertoire consists of some 270,000 clones, with roughly 90% occurring once and the leading ten covering 0.75% to 0.9%. Sequenced sample: peripheral blood. The receptor set was obtained from a man aged 30 to 39 with acute or convalescent COVID-19.

The J gene is TRBJ1-2, the V gene TRBV30, with TRBD1 identical over 10 bases. V lost 5 bases to trimming and J lost 2 bases; unmatched junction nucleotides: 8. CDR1 and CDR2 (germline): GTSNPN, SVGIG (reference sequence). This CDR3 spans 15 amino acids. CDR3 nucleotides: TGTGCCTGGGTGACAGGGGGCGCCCAGAACTATGGCTACACCTTC. This codes for CAWVTGGAQNYGYTF.

The chain employs TRBV28 and TRBJ2-7; 8 bases are shared with TRBD1. Trimming cost V 6 bases and J 4 bases; bases outside gene matches: 11. The CDR3 runs to 15 residues. Looked up from germline, CDR1 is MDHEN and CDR2 is SYDVKM. This CDR3 is CASSHGTGRGYEQYF. The CDR3 DNA follows: TGTGCCAGCAGCCATGGGACAGGTCGAGGGTACGAGCAGTACTTC.

V and J are TRBV7-3 and TRBJ2-2, with 9 bases aligning to TRBD1. V shed 5 bases, J shed 6 bases, and the junction held 13 bases outside the gene matches. This CDR3 region has 17 residues. CDR1 and CDR2 from the germline V gene are SGHTA and FQGTGA. Here the CDR3 DNA reads TGTGCCAGCAGCGCAGACAGGGGGGAGCGGTTGGCCGGGGAGCTGTTTTTT. Amino acids: CASSADRGERLAGELFF.

As for this clone: Other nucleotide sequences in the sample specify the same CDR3. J is TRBJ2-7 and V is TRBV12-3 or TRBV12-4; no firm D call. CDR3 size: 11 residues. Between the trimmed V and J ends, which lost 4 bases and 3 bases, there was a span of 4 bases. CDR3 sequence: CASSSFYEQYF. The CDR3 DNA sequence: TGTGCCAGCAGTTCGTTCTACGAGCAGTACTTC.

This chain joins TRBV29-1 and TRBJ2-3; 7 bases line up with TRBD1. This CDR3 has 17 residues. Germline CDR1 reads SQVTM; CDR2 reads ANQGSEA. V lost 8 bases to trimming and J lost 2 bases; unmatched junction nucleotides: 19. The CDR3 DNA follows: TGCAGCACCAGGACAGGAAAAACTTTTCTCCACACAGATACGCAGTATTTT. It specifies CSTRTGKTFLHTDTQYF.

The chain combines TRBV5-1 with TRBJ2-7, with 10 bases aligning to TRBD2. In germline, CDR1 is SGHRS, CDR2 YFSETQ. The junction had 10 bases not matched to a gene; V was cut back by 4 bases and J by 9 bases. CDR3 length equals 14 residues. In nucleotides, the CDR3 is TGCGCCAGCAGCCGGACTAGCGGAGCTACGGGGCAGTACTTC. It is translated as CASSRTSGATGQYF.

V gene TRBV18 combines with J gene TRBJ1-2; TRBD1 matches at 7 bases. There are 14 residues in the CDR3. V lost 6 bases, J lost 10 bases, and 14 bases stayed unmatched. CDR1 is KGHSH and CDR2 is LQKENI in the germline V gene. CDR3 region: CASSQDRNNLFYTF. The DNA for the CDR3 is TGTGCCAGCTCCCAGGACAGGAATAATCTATTCTACACCTTC.

The rearrangement uses TRBV2 and TRBJ1-5; D unresolved. Per germline, CDR1 SNHLY and CDR2 FYNNEI. The CDR3 spans 13 residues. V lost 6 bases and J 4 bases, leaving 10 bases between the germline ends. CDR3: CASRPDGNQPQHF. CDR3 in DNA: TGTGCCAGCAGACCCGACGGGAATCAGCCCCAGCATTTT.

The gene calls are TRBV2 and TRBJ1-5; the D is unclear. The CDR3 has 16 amino acids. Germline lookup yields CDR1 SNHLY and CDR2 FYNNEI. V lost 6 bases to trimming and J lost 11 bases, with 26 bases between them. The CDR3 DNA is TGTGCCAGCAGCATAATTTTATTGGACTCTAAACCGGCCCAGCATTTT. Translating gives CASSIILLDSKPAQHF. Variable domain in full (rest from reference TRBV2 and TRBJ1-5): EPEVTQTPSHQVTQMGQEVILRCVPISNHLYFYWYRQILGQKVEFLVSFYNNEISEKSEIFDDQFSVERPDGSNFTLKIRSTKLEDSAMYFCASSIILLDSKPAQHFGDGTRLSIL.

This chain connects TRBV5-1 to TRBJ1-1, with D tentatively TRBD1 (5 bases). Germline CDR1 reads SGHRS; CDR2 reads YFSETQ. The CDR3 has 12 amino acids. Trimming shortened V by 0 bases and J by 10 bases, and 10 bases separated the two germline ends. Here the CDR3 reads CASSLEPGGAFF. CDR3 sequence (DNA): TGCGCCAGCAGCTTGGAACCCGGGGGAGCTTTCTTT.

This CDR3 reads CASGGRGSEAFF. The CDR3 DNA follows: TGTGCCAGCGGTGGGAGGGGCTCTGAAGCTTTCTTT. V gene TRBV11-2 combines with J gene TRBJ1-1; D is possibly TRBD1 (5 bases). V dropped 8 bases and J dropped 6 bases, with 13 bases sitting between them. Germline values: CDR1 SGHAT, CDR2 FQNNGV. The CDR3 totals 12 residues.